These 16 T cell receptor beta chains were all obtained from the same sample, sequenced in a study of blood T cell repertoires in COVID-19. Clones were read by immunoSEQ multiplex PCR, and TCRdb kept only the in-frame ones, dropping some. The sample consists of 150,000 to 200,000 clones, roughly 76% of them appearing once. The sequenced material came from peripheral blood. The origin of the receptors is a woman aged 40-49 years with COVID-19, enrolled during active disease.

The chain uses TRBV7-8 and TRBJ2-2; 11 positions match TRBD2. Unmatched junction bases numbered 4, after V lost 3 bases and J lost 7 bases. Germline V gene sequence: CDR1 SGHVS, CDR2 FQNEAQ. The CDR3 spans 15 residues. CDR3 protein: CASSFGLAGYGELFF. The CDR3 nucleotides are TGTGCCAGCAGCTTCGGACTAGCGGGTTACGGGGAGCTGTTTTTT.

The CDR3 reads CASKGGNTIYF. DNA of the CDR3: TGTGCCAGCAAGGGGGGAAACACCATATATTTT. The V call is TRBV3-1 (or the pseudogene TRBV3-2), the J call TRBJ1-3; the D gene is possibly TRBD1 (5 bases). V was cut by 7 bases and J by 4 bases, with 5 bases left in between. The CDR3 sequence is 11 residues long. Per the germline V gene, CDR1 is LGHDT and CDR2 is YNNKEL (reference sequence).

This rearrangement joins TRBV5-1 to TRBJ2-7; 8 bases fit TRBD2. The V and J ends lost 4 bases and 5 bases, in that order; junction bases with no gene match: 11. The CDR3 loop spans 15 amino acids. Germline values: CDR1 SGHRS, CDR2 YFSETQ. In DNA, the CDR3 is TGCGCCAGCAGCGTACTAGCGGAGGCTAGCCACGAGCAGTACTTC. Translating gives CASSVLAEASHEQYF.

The rearrangement joins TRBV21-1 to TRBJ2-1; the table's D gene call, TRBD2, was not cross checked with the DNA. TRBV21-1 is deemed a pseudogene. This CDR3 comprises 19 residues. CDR3 DNA sequence: TGTGCCAGCAGCAATTCCCTAGCGGGAGCCCCGGATAGTCGGGATGAGCAGTTCTTC. Protein product: CASSNSLAGAPDSRDEQFF.

The DNA of the CDR3 is TGTGCCAGCAGCTTTAAGGGGCAAACCACTGAAGCTTTCTTT. It is translated as CASSFKGQTTEAFF. The chain has TRBV5-4 and TRBJ1-1, with D tentatively TRBD1 (5 bases). Germline assignment: CDR1 SGHNT and CDR2 YYREEE (reference sequence). Trimming left V 2 bases short and J 4 bases short, with 12 bases between. The CDR3 loop spans 14 amino acids.

The chain recombines TRBV13 with TRBJ1-1; D call uncertain. V gave up 7 bases and J gave up 1 base, with 16 bases separating them. Germline V gene data show CDR1 as PRHDT and CDR2 as FYEKMQ (reference sequence). The CDR3 covers 15 residues. The CDR3 DNA follows: TGTGCCAGCAATAGTGGGGAGGGCTCGAACACTGAAGCTTTCTTT. Its translation is CASNSGEGSNTEAFF.

The V call is TRBV28, the J call TRBJ2-3; TRBD2 aligns across 7 bases. The germline V gene has CDR1 MDHEN and CDR2 SYDVKM. After removal of 5 bases from V and 5 bases from J, the junction contained 13 bases not matched to a gene. The CDR3 totals 16 residues. Here the CDR3 DNA reads TGTGCCAGCAGTCCCTTATCAGCGGGAAGGGGAGATACGCAGTATTTT. Translation gives CASSPLSAGRGDTQYF.

The chain employs TRBV3-1 (or the pseudogene TRBV3-2) and TRBJ1-1, with D unclear. Germline lookup yields CDR1 LGHDT and CDR2 YNNKEL (reference sequence). The CDR3 length is 16 residues. Trimming left V 0 bases short and J 0 bases short, with 11 bases between. CDR3 in amino acids: CASSQEAGTMNTEAFF. In DNA, the CDR3 is TGTGCCAGCAGCCAAGAGGCGGGCACGATGAACACTGAAGCTTTCTTT.

The rearrangement uses TRBV29-1 and TRBJ2-6; 7 nucleotides line up with TRBD2. Germline assignment: CDR1 SQVTM and CDR2 ANQGSEA. V trimming: 7 bases; J trimming: 2 bases; junction bases outside the gene matches: 5. The CDR3 has 14 residues. This CDR3 is CSAGAGAGANVLTF. Written as DNA, the CDR3 is TGCAGCGCTGGGGCGGGGGCTGGGGCCAACGTCCTGACTTTC.

The chain uses TRBV4-1 and TRBJ2-2; D remains ambiguous. This CDR3 spans 15 amino acids. In germline, CDR1 is MGHRA, CDR2 YSYEKL. V lost 1 base and J 3 bases, leaving 9 bases between the germline ends. The CDR3 nucleotides are TGCGCCAGCAGCCAAGGCCCACATGACACCGGGGAGCTGTTTTTT. Amino acids: CASSQGPHDTGELFF.

V and J are TRBV2 and TRBJ1-2, with D maybe TRBD1 (6 bases). CDR1 is SNHLY and CDR2 is FYNNEI in the germline V gene. Trimming stripped 7 bases from V and 5 bases from J, with 11 bases between. This CDR3 is built from 12 residues. CDR3 DNA sequence: TGTGCCAGCACCCCGCAGGGGTATGGCTACACCTTC. Its translation: CASTPQGYGYTF.

The chain links TRBV7-6 to TRBJ2-1, with TRBD1 matching over 9 bases. This CDR3 comprises 15 residues. From germline, CDR1 is SGHVS and CDR2 FNYEAQ. The J segment lost 10 bases and the V segment lost 0 bases, leaving 7 bases of the junction unmatched. In DNA form, the CDR3 reads TGTGCCAGCAGCTTAGCGGGGACAGGGTCGGAAGAGCAGTTCTTC. As protein: CASSLAGTGSEEQFF.

This sequence joins TRBV7-9 and TRBJ2-1; no firm D call. This CDR3 has 13 amino acids. Germline assignment: CDR1 SEHNR and CDR2 FQNEAQ (reference sequence). Trimming removed 1 base at V and 4 bases at J, with 5 bases between. The CDR3 DNA reads as TGTGCCAGCAGCTTAGTACTTTACAATGAGCAGTTCTTC. Residues: CASSLVLYNEQFF.

The V call is TRBV19, the J call TRBJ2-1; 9 positions agree with TRBD2. The CDR3 spans 15 residues. The V gene end was trimmed by 4 bases and the J gene end by 3 bases; junction bases not matched to a gene: 4. Looked up from germline, CDR1 is LNHDA and CDR2 is SQIVND (reference sequence). The CDR3 region is CASSNIAGDYNEQFF. Here the CDR3 DNA reads TGTGCCAGTAGTAATATAGCGGGAGACTACAATGAGCAGTTCTTC.

The chain couples TRBV6-2 or TRBV6-3 to TRBJ2-3; the D gene is possibly TRBD2 (6 bases). The CDR3 loop spans 15 amino acids. V was shortened by 5 bases and J by 5 bases, with 17 bases between the two germline ends. CDR1 is MNHEY and CDR2 is SVGEGT in the germline V gene. The CDR3 loop is CASSPFGGKVDTQYF. The CDR3 nucleotides are TGTGCCAGCAGTCCCTTCGGCGGGAAGGTAGATACGCAGTATTTT.

V is TRBV6-5 and J is TRBJ2-1, with TRBD2 identical over 7 bases. From germline, CDR1 is MNHEY and CDR2 SVGAGI. The CDR3 sequence is 14 residues long. V lost 3 bases to trimming and J lost 6 bases; unmatched junction nucleotides: 5. CDR3 protein: CASSYKRGVNEQFF. CDR3 coding DNA: TGTGCCAGCAGTTATAAGCGGGGTGTCAATGAGCAGTTCTTC.